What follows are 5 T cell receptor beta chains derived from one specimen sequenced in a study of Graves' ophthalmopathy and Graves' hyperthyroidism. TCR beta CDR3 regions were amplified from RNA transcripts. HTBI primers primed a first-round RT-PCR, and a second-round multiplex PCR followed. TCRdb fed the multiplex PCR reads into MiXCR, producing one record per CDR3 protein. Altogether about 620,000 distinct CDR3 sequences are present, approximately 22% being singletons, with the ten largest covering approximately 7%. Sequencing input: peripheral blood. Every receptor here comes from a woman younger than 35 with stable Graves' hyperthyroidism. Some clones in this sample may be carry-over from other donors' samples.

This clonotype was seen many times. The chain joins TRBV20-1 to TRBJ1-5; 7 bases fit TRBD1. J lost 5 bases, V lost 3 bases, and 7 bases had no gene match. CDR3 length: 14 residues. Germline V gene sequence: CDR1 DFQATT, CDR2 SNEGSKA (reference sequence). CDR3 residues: CSASADRVDQPQHF. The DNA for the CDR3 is TGCAGTGCTAGTGCCGACAGGGTTGATCAGCCCCAGCATTTT.

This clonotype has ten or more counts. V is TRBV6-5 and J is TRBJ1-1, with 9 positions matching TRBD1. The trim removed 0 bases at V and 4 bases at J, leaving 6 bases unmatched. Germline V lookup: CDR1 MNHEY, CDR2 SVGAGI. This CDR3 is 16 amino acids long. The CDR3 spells CASSYSMTGGGTEAFF. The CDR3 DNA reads TGTGCCAGCAGTTACTCCATGACAGGGGGGGGCACTGAAGCTTTCTTT.

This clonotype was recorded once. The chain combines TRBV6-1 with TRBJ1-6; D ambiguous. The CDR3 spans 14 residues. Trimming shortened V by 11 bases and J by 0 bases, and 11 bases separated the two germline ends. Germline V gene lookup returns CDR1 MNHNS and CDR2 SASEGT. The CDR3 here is CAHSQSSYNSPLHF. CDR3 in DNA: TGTGCCCACAGTCAGAGCTCCTATAATTCACCCCTCCACTTT.

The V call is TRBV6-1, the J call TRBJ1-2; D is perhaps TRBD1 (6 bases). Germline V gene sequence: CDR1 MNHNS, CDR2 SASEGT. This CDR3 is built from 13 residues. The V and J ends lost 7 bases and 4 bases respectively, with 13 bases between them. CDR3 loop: CASTRGGLYGYTF. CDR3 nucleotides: TGTGCCAGCACCCGAGGGGGGCTCTATGGCTACACCTTC.

CDR3 nucleotide sequence: TGTGCCAGCAGTTTATATAGGCAGGGAAGGGGGTGGAACTATGGCTACACCTTC. The encoded protein is CASSLYRQGRGWNYGYTF. The chain has TRBV27 and TRBJ1-2, with D possibly being TRBD1 (6 bases). From germline, CDR1 is MNHEY and CDR2 SMNVEV (reference sequence). This CDR3 has 18 amino acids. The V and J ends lost 1 base and 2 bases respectively, with 20 bases between them.